The next 19 T cell receptor beta chains were all read from a single sample in a study of cytomegalovirus exposure and HLA in healthy donors. 60 Vbeta and 13 Jbeta primers were used in PCR. The data were produced by immunoSEQ multiplex PCR, yet TCRdb's version contains in-frame clones alone and is incomplete. The sample lists about 100,000 clones, roughly 71% occurring once. The source material was PBMCs. The receptors derive from a man aged 45 to 65 in good health and CMV-seronegative.

The V gene is TRBV5-4, the J gene TRBJ2-1, with 9 bases fitting TRBD1. Germline V gene lookup returns CDR1 SGHNT and CDR2 YYREEE (reference sequence). With V trimmed by 4 bases and J by 6 bases, 8 bases remained unmatched. There are 15 residues in the CDR3. CDR3 in amino acids: CASSPGTGSINEQFF. CDR3 nucleotides: TGTGCCAGCAGCCCCGGGACAGGGTCGATCAATGAGCAGTTCTTC.

The genes are TRBV7-9 and TRBJ2-5; 7 bases match TRBD2. The CDR3 runs 12 residues. Per the germline V gene, CDR1 is SEHNR and CDR2 is FQNEAQ (reference sequence). V lost 5 bases, J lost 12 bases, and 9 bases stayed unmatched. This chain's CDR3 is CASSPPGGSEYF. The CDR3, as DNA: TGTGCCAGCAGCCCCCCGGGAGGTTCCGAGTACTTC. Together with reference TRBV7-9 and TRBJ2-5, the CDR3 gives the full variable domain: DTGVSQNPRHKITKRGQNVTFRCDPISEHNRLYWYRQTLGQGPEFLTYFQNEAQLEKSRLLSDRFSAERPKGSFSTLEIQRTEQGDSAMYLCASSPPGGSEYFGPGTRLLVL.

The V gene is TRBV28, the J gene TRBJ1-1, with D tentatively TRBD1 (5 bases). This CDR3 contains 16 residues. CDR1 and CDR2 from the germline V gene are MDHEN and SYDVKM. With 8 bases removed from V and 0 bases from J, the gap between germline ends came to 19 bases. The CDR3 DNA reads as TGTGCCAGCTCGGGGGGGGTCGGTATTCTGAACACTGAAGCTTTCTTT. Translation: CASSGGVGILNTEAFF.

The V call is TRBV13, the J call TRBJ2-2; D gene unclear. Germline V gives CDR1 PRHDT, CDR2 FYEKMQ (reference sequence). This CDR3 has 13 residues. The V end lost 6 bases, the J end lost 0 bases, and 5 bases lay between the germline ends. CDR3 sequence: CASSSANTGELFF. CDR3 sequence (DNA): TGTGCCAGCAGTTCAGCGAACACCGGGGAGCTGTTTTTT. The complete variable domain, with remaining parts taken from reference TRBV13 and TRBJ2-2, reads AAGVIQSPRHLIKEKRETATLKCYPIPRHDTVYWYQQGPGQDPQFLISFYEKMQSDKGSIPDRFSAQQFSDYHSELNMSSLELGDSALYFCASSSANTGELFFGEGSRLTVL.

The CDR3 DNA reads as TGCGCCAGCAGCCAAGTGCAGACTGAAGCTTTCTTT. It specifies CASSQVQTEAFF. V usage is TRBV4-1 and J usage is TRBJ1-1; no definite D call. V was shortened by 1 base and J by 5 bases, with 5 bases between the two germline ends. The CDR3 loop spans 12 amino acids. Germline V gene lookup returns CDR1 MGHRA and CDR2 YSYEKL.

V and J are TRBV5-4 and TRBJ2-3; 9 positions agree with TRBD2. Germline V gene sequence: CDR1 SGHNT, CDR2 YYREEE (reference sequence). Losses at the gene ends were 4 bases for V and 0 bases for J; bases not matched to a gene: 3. The CDR3 loop spans 15 amino acids. As DNA, the CDR3 is TGTGCCAGCAGCCCAACTAGCGGGAGCACAGATACGCAGTATTTT. Translating it yields CASSPTSGSTDTQYF.

The chain is built from TRBV11-2 and TRBJ2-7; maybe TRBD2 (5 bases). CDR3 size: 11 residues. V was cut by 11 bases and J by 2 bases, with 10 bases left in between. Germline CDR1 SGHAT, CDR2 FQNNGV. The CDR3 DNA is TGTGCCTCGCTGGAGGCCTACGAGCAGTACTTC. Translated, it gives CASLEAYEQYF.

The chain recombines TRBV18 with TRBJ1-4, with D possibly being TRBD1 (5 bases). Germline V CDR1 and CDR2: KGHSH, LQKENI. The CDR3 runs to 15 residues. The V and J ends lost 6 bases and 8 bases respectively, with 19 bases between them. This chain's CDR3 is CASSPSGGRGEKLFF. The CDR3 nucleotides read TGTGCCAGCTCGCCCAGCGGGGGAAGAGGGGAAAAACTGTTTTTT.

This chain joins TRBV6-5 and TRBJ1-1; D gene unclear. Germline V CDR1 and CDR2: MNHEY, SVGAGI. Trimming shortened V by 2 bases and J by 7 bases, and 14 bases separated the two germline ends. The CDR3 consists of 14 residues. CDR3 region: CASSYLQREGEAFF. CDR3 DNA: TGTGCCAGCAGTTACCTGCAAAGAGAGGGTGAAGCTTTCTTT.

The J gene is TRBJ2-7, the V gene TRBV6-1; TRBD1 agrees at 11 bases. CDR1 MNHNS and CDR2 SASEGT come from the germline V gene. The CDR3 extends over 14 amino acids. After removal of 10 bases from V and 0 bases from J, the junction contained 5 bases not matched to a gene. The CDR3 loop is CAIVGTGGSYEQYF. The DNA of the CDR3 is TGTGCCATCGTCGGGACAGGGGGCTCCTACGAGCAGTACTTC.

The gene calls are TRBV5-6 and TRBJ1-1, with 8 bases identical to TRBD1. CDR1 is SGHDT, CDR2 YYEEEE, per germline. The V gene end was trimmed by 4 bases and the J gene end by 1 base; junction bases not matched to a gene: 9. This CDR3 has 16 residues. The CDR3 nucleotides are TGTGCCAGCAGCGTAACAGGGGGAATCCCGAACACTGAAGCTTTCTTT. It is translated as CASSVTGGIPNTEAFF.

In DNA form, the CDR3 reads TGTGCCAGCAGTATACAGGGTGTGTACGAGCAGTACTTC. Amino acid sequence: CASSIQGVYEQYF. The V gene is TRBV2, the J gene TRBJ2-7, with D possibly TRBD1 on 6 matching bases. From germline, CDR1 is SNHLY and CDR2 FYNNEI. The V end lost 5 bases, the J end lost 4 bases, and 12 bases lay between the germline ends. The CDR3 totals 13 residues.

V usage is TRBV19 and J usage is TRBJ1-4; a weak D match, TRBD1 (6 bases). Germline V gene lookup returns CDR1 LNHDA and CDR2 SQIVND (reference sequence). Trimming removed 6 bases from V and 7 bases from J, with 15 bases in between. The CDR3 runs to 14 residues. The CDR3 region is CASRVRGATEKLFF. Here the CDR3 DNA reads TGTGCCAGTAGGGTTCGGGGGGCGACTGAAAAACTGTTTTTT.

This clone has a handful of counts. The J gene is TRBJ2-6, the V gene TRBV5-6; D possibly corresponds to TRBD1 (6 bases). Trimming took 0 bases from V and 2 from J, leaving 15 bases between them. The germline V gene encodes CDR1 SGHDT and CDR2 YYEEEE. This CDR3 comprises 18 residues. This chain's CDR3 is CASSLAGQGLPGANVLTF. In nucleotides, the CDR3 is TGTGCCAGCAGCTTGGCCGGGCAGGGGCTCCCTGGGGCCAACGTCCTGACTTTC.

This chain links TRBV27 with TRBJ1-1, with D unclear. CDR3 length: 13 residues. The V gene's germline CDR1 is MNHEY and CDR2 SMNVEV (reference sequence). V was trimmed by 6 bases and J by 2 bases, leaving 10 bases between them. CDR3 protein: CASSHGGNTEAFF. CDR3 sequence (DNA): TGTGCCAGCAGCCACGGCGGCAACACTGAAGCTTTCTTT.

The genes are TRBV18 and TRBJ1-1; TRBD1 matches at 7 bases. CDR1 KGHSH and CDR2 LQKENI come from the germline V gene. CDR3 size: 14 residues. V shed 4 bases, J shed 4 bases, and the junction held 6 bases outside the gene matches. The DNA of the CDR3 is TGTGCCAGCTCACTACAGGGGCTTAGCACTGAAGCTTTCTTT. As protein: CASSLQGLSTEAFF.

This clone was seen a few times. The V and J genes are TRBV10-3 and TRBJ2-7; possibly TRBD2 for D (6 bases). This CDR3 comprises 13 residues. Trimming pared 10 bases from V and 7 bases from J, leaving 20 bases between. Germline V gene data show CDR1 as ENHRY and CDR2 as SYGVKD. The CDR3 spells CATVRRALEEQYF. DNA of the CDR3: TGTGCCACCGTACGGAGGGCCCTAGAGGAGCAGTACTTC.

CDR3 loop: CSVPGQTYNEQFF. The CDR3 DNA reads as TGCAGCGTACCGGGACAGACCTACAATGAGCAGTTCTTC. The gene calls are TRBV29-1 and TRBJ2-1; 7 positions agree with TRBD1. Per the germline V gene, CDR1 is SQVTM and CDR2 is ANQGSEA. V lost 6 bases, J lost 2 bases, and 4 bases stayed unmatched. The CDR3 totals 13 residues.

The rearrangement links TRBV7-6 to TRBJ1-3, with D possibly TRBD1 on 5 matching bases. The CDR3 totals 15 residues. Germline CDR1 reads SGHVS; CDR2 reads FNYEAQ. V was shortened by 3 bases and J by 4 bases, with 13 bases between the two germline ends. The chain's CDR3 is CASSFERQLGNTIYF. In nucleotides, the CDR3 is TGTGCCAGCAGCTTCGAGCGACAGCTCGGAAACACCATATATTTT.